Listed here are 9 T cell receptor beta chains from one sample, sequenced in a study of T-cell memory formation after mild COVID-19. TCRdb used MiXCR to reprocess the 5' RACE reads, holding one entry per CDR3 protein. This table holds 430,000 or so distinct CDR3 sequences, approximately 25% found once. Sequencing was performed on PBMCs or a T cell subset sorted from them (not recorded which). Receptor source: an adult woman who had mild COVID-19 (a few samples of this study predate the infection). Cell type and time point are not known.

This clonotype showed up just a few times. The CDR3 DNA sequence: TGTGCCAGCAGTTACTCGACGGGATTCACAGATACGCAGTATTTT. Translated, it gives CASSYSTGFTDTQYF. The V and J genes are TRBV6-6 and TRBJ2-3; D may be TRBD2 (5 bases). Deletions cut 0 bases from V and 2 bases from J, with 9 bases between. The CDR3 loop spans 15 amino acids. The germline CDR1 and CDR2 sequences are MNHNY and SVGAGI (reference sequence).

This clonotype appeared a few times. The V and J genes are TRBV7-9 and TRBJ2-5; possible D gene TRBD1, 5 bases. V was shortened by 5 bases and J by 3 bases, with 13 bases between the two germline ends. The CDR3 sequence is 14 residues long. Germline V gene lookup returns CDR1 SEHNR and CDR2 FQNEAQ (reference sequence). The CDR3 nucleotides read TGTGCCAGCAGCGAAGGGGTGGGTGAAGAGACCCAGTACTTC. Its translation is CASSEGVGEETQYF.

V usage is TRBV18 and J usage is TRBJ2-1; possibly TRBD2 for D (6 bases). The CDR3 spans 12 residues. CDR1 and CDR2 (germline): KGHSH, LQKENI. V lost 8 bases, J lost 10 bases, and 15 bases lay in between. The CDR3 protein is CASGGRDREQFF. DNA of the CDR3: TGTGCCAGCGGCGGGCGGGATCGGGAGCAGTTCTTC.

In this sample, this clonotype turned up a few times. V usage is TRBV7-2 and J usage is TRBJ2-1; no clear D gene. The germline gives CDR1 SGHTA, CDR2 FQGNSA. The CDR3 runs 21 residues. The V end was cut by 5 bases, the J end by 1 base, with 30 bases between. The CDR3 protein is CASSRQPMRIQGGVSYNEQFF. The CDR3 nucleotides read TGTGCCAGCAGCCGACAACCGATGAGGATTCAAGGTGGGGTTTCCTACAATGAGCAGTTCTTC.

The V gene is TRBV19, the J gene TRBJ2-7; 11 positions agree with TRBD2. This CDR3 is 14 amino acids long. V was pared by 3 bases and J by 6 bases, with 4 bases of the junction left unmatched. Germline CDR1 LNHDA, CDR2 SQIVND (reference sequence). In nucleotides, the CDR3 is TGTGCCAGTAGTATTCTAGCGGGAGGACCCGAGCAGTACTTC. The encoded protein is CASSILAGGPEQYF.

This clonotype was detected only a few times. The V call is TRBV5-6, the J call TRBJ1-5; TRBD1 might be the D (5 bases). The CDR3 has 16 residues. Germline CDR1 and CDR2: SGHDT and YYEEEE. The V end lost 1 base, the J end lost 4 bases, and 15 bases lay between the germline ends. The CDR3 region is CASSLSQGVGNQPQHF. In nucleotides, the CDR3 is TGTGCCAGCAGCTTGTCCCAGGGAGTAGGGAATCAGCCCCAGCATTTT.

The table lists this clonotype with a few counts. The V and J genes are TRBV20-1 and TRBJ2-1; D may be TRBD1 or TRBD2 (5 bases each). Germline-derived CDR1 and CDR2 are DFQATT and SNEGSKA (reference sequence). The germline V and J ends were trimmed by 0 bases and 8 bases, with 17 bases remaining between them. The CDR3 loop spans 15 amino acids. DNA for the CDR3: TGCAGTGCTAGAGATAGTCGAGCAGGGACGGATGAGCAGTTCTTC. Its translation: CSARDSRAGTDEQFF.

V usage is TRBV5-1 and J usage is TRBJ2-7; TRBD2 agrees at 10 bases. CDR3 length: 16 residues. The germline gives CDR1 SGHRS, CDR2 YFSETQ. The ends lost 3 bases at V and 2 bases at J; junction bases unmatched: 8. The DNA for the CDR3 is TGCGCCAGCAGCTCTGGCGGGCTAGCGGGAGCCTACGAGCAGTACTTC. Translating it yields CASSSGGLAGAYEQYF.

This sequence joins TRBV2 and TRBJ2-1; 9 bases line up with TRBD2. V lost 6 bases, J lost 7 bases, and 7 bases stayed unmatched. The length of the CDR3 is 14 residues. Germline V gene data show CDR1 as SNHLY and CDR2 as FYNNEI. CDR3 loop: CASSAGLAWNEQFF. The CDR3 bases are TGTGCCAGCAGCGCGGGACTAGCTTGGAATGAGCAGTTCTTC.